This T cell receptor beta chain was found in a study of T-cell reconstitution after alpha-beta-depleted transplantation in children. Whole-study results and caveats: Surviving recipient T cells and thymic progenitors produced the high day-60 TCRbeta diversity seen in some patients. The study reportedly traced alpha-beta T cells about two months after transplant to several hundred expanded graft clones.

CDR3 length equals 18 residues. V was shortened by 2 bases and J by 3 bases, with 23 bases between the two germline ends. Unique molecular identifiers were incorporated into the prepared TCRbeta library. TCRdb recomputed calls from the PCR reads with MiXCR, one row per CDR3 protein. The data hold 220,000 or so distinct CDR3 sequences, with just under 8.5% observed a single time. This clonotype was observed at least ten times. What it binds is not known. The rearrangement uses TRBV12-3 or TRBV12-4 and TRBJ2-7, with a weak D call TRBD2 (5 bases). The input for sequencing was PBMCs, mostly from graft donor cells, taken 180 days after TCRalphabeta/CD19-depleted stem cell transplant. The origin of this receptor is a male patient younger than 18 who had a stem cell transplant for acute lymphoblastic leukemia, so the T cells may come from the graft donor. The CDR3 loop reads CASSLLPPIPGSLYEQYF. The CDR3 nucleotides read TGTGCCAGCAGTTTATTGCCCCCCATCCCGGGATCTCTCTACGAGCAGTACTTC.